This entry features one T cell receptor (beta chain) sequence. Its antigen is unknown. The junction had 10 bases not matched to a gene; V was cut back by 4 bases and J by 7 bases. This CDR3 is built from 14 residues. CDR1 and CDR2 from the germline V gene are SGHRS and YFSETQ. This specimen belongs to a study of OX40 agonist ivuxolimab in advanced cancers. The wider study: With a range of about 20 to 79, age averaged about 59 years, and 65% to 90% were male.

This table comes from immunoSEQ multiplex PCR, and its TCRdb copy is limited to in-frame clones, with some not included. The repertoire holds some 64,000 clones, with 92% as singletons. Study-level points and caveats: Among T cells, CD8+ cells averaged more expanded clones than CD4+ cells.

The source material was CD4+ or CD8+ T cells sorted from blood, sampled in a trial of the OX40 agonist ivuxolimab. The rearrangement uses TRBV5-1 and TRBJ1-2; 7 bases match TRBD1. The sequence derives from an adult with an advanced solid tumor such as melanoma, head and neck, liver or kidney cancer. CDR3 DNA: TGCGCCAGCAGCACCTCAGGGGGAGGGGTTGGCTACACCTTC. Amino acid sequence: CASSTSGGGVGYTF.